This entry describes one T cell receptor (beta chain). Antigen unknown. Chemo-refractory metastatic non-small-cell lung cancer patients received focal radiation with ipilimumab CTLA-4 blockade. This sample is drawn from a study of radiotherapy plus CTLA-4 blockade in lung cancer. Study background: Across the patients, objective responses occurred in about 18%, and disease control in roughly 30%. Overall study findings and caveats: Together with interferon-beta, which increased in serum after radiation, early dynamic changes in blood T cell clones were reportedly the best predictors of response. Following radiotherapy plus ipilimumab, tumor-derived TCR clones expanded in the blood.

Using immunoSEQ multiplex PCR, the repertoire was profiled, and TCRdb retains in-frame clones only, with some absent. This table has over 60,000 clones, more than 75% appearing once. The CDR3 runs 15 residues. CDR1 MNHNS and CDR2 SASEGT come from the germline V gene. V was pared by 6 bases and J by 7 bases, with 9 bases of the junction left unmatched. The receptor's source is a human donor with non-small cell lung cancer that progressed on radiotherapy plus ipilimumab. This chain uses TRBV6-1 with TRBJ2-2; 9 bases match TRBD1. The starting material was peripheral blood, obtained from a patient treated with radiotherapy plus ipilimumab. CDR3 DNA: TGTGCCAGCAGAGAGGACAGGGGATTAAGCGGGGAGCTGTTTTTT. Translating it yields CASREDRGLSGELFF.